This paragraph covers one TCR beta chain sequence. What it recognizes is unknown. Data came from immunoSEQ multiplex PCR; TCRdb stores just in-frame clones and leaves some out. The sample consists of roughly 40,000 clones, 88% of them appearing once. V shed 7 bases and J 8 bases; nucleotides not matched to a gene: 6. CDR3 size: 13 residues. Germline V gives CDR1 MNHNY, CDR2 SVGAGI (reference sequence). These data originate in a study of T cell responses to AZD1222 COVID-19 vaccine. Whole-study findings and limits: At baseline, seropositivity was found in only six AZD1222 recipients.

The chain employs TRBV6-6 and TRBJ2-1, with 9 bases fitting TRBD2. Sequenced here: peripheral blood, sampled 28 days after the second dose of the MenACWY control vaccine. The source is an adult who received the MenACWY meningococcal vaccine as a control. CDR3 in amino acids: CASTAGGWDEQFF. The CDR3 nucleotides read TGTGCCAGCACCGCGGGAGGGTGGGATGAGCAGTTCTTC.